The text below deals with one T cell receptor beta chain. The germline gives CDR1 MNHEY, CDR2 SVGAGI. The V end lost 7 bases, the J end lost 1 base, and 8 bases lay between the germline ends. The CDR3 is 12 residues long. Using immunoSEQ multiplex PCR, the repertoire was profiled, and TCRdb retains in-frame clones only, with some absent. Here the sample spans some 210,000 clones, approximately 90% being singletons. This sample is part of a study of control samples from healthy donors and cancer patients. The chain joins TRBV6-5 to TRBJ2-7; D is unresolved. Sequencing was performed on blood. The sequence came from a young man in good health. This CDR3 is CASTLNSYEQYF. The DNA of the CDR3 is TGTGCCAGCACCCTCAATTCCTACGAGCAGTACTTC.